This T cell receptor (beta chain) was sequenced for a study of regulatory T cells in long-lasting Graves disease. Study outcomes and limitations: Preferential use of TRBV28, TRBJ1-2 and TRBJ2-5 was seen in persistent disease.

Construction of the TCR beta libraries employed iRepertoire HTBI primers in conjunction with Arm-PCR of CDR3 regions. TCRdb itself ran the multiplex PCR reads through MiXCR, one entry per CDR3 protein. This sample has a few hundred thousand distinct CDR3 sequences, with more than 20% found just once. In this sample, this clonotype turned up many times. Antigen specificity is unknown. Specified time point: persistent/refractory GD, antithyroid drugs over 5 years with positive TRAb. With RNA extracted from PBMCs as input, the TCR library was made. V lost 5 bases and J lost 1, with 14 bases in between. CDR1 is MNHNS and CDR2 is SASEGT in the germline V gene. This CDR3 spans 15 amino acids.

Sample: peripheral blood mononuclear cells (PBMCs), taken when the disease was refractory, from a patient treated with antithyroid drugs. The receptor was isolated from a woman aged 40 to 50 with Graves disease. The chain joins TRBV6-1 to TRBJ2-5; the D is unclear. This CDR3 reads CASSRSFSAQETQYF. In DNA, the CDR3 is TGTGCCAGCAGTCGCAGTTTTTCGGCCCAAGAGACCCAGTACTTC.